This T cell receptor (beta chain) was observed in a study of response to subunit inactivated influenza vaccine. The CDR3 is made up of 15 amino acids. CDR1 and CDR2 from the germline V gene are SGHVS and FNYEAQ. V lost 0 bases to trimming and J lost 9 bases, with 15 bases between them. Study-wide findings and caveats: Every seasonal influenza vaccination brings in few new T cells, the authors suggested.

This clonotype showed up many times. Its specificity is not known. Each CDR3 protein gets one entry after TCRdb re-called the RT-PCR reads with MiXCR. The sample includes fewer than 600,000 distinct CDR3 sequences, approximately 7.3% seen only once; the top ten take roughly 14%. The receptor comes from a man aged 50 to 69 who received an inactivated influenza vaccine. This chain uses TRBV7-6 with TRBJ2-1; D remains ambiguous. Sequencing used PBMCs from blood, obtained 23 months after vaccination. CDR3 bases: TGTGCCAGCAGCTTAGCGGATTTTGTAGGCGGTGAGCAGTTCTTC. This codes for CASSLADFVGGEQFF.